What follows are 21 T cell receptor beta chains derived from one specimen sequenced in a study of Ad26.COV2.S vaccination and SARS-CoV-2 variants (dated by TCRdb to the early 2020s). The treatment or condition label here, explained by the study, means: some 20 received Ad26.COV2.S at low or high dose, single or two shots; several received placebo; per-sample allocation not given. For vaccine and placebo recipients, repertoires were sequenced using samples collected on day 63 after the first injection. The method was the immunoSEQ multiplex PCR assay. What TCRdb holds here is the immuneACCESS table cut down to in-frame rearrangements. Part of the clones is not present; checked against another copy, under half of the missing clones reflect an unresolved V gene, and the others are unexplained. Recorded for this sample are 400,000 to 450,000 clones; 75% to 95% of them occurred a single time. Clones ranked in the top ten supply 12% of the sample.

The sample here was peripheral blood, taken in a trial of Ad26.COV2.S vaccine versus placebo. These receptors were collected from a person between 18 and 65 years old who received the Ad26.COV2.S COVID-19 vaccine or a placebo.

The J gene is TRBJ2-5, the V gene TRBV18, with D perhaps TRBD2 (5 bases). Trimming left V 0 bases short and J 5 bases short, with 10 bases between. CDR1 is KGHSH, CDR2 LQKENI, per germline. The CDR3 contains 14 residues. CDR3: CASSPPNLAETQYF. DNA for the CDR3: TGTGCCAGCTCACCACCGAATTTAGCGGAGACCCAGTACTTC. Variable domain in full (rest from reference TRBV18 and TRBJ2-5): NAGVMQNPRHLVRRRGQEARLRCSPMKGHSHVYWYRQLPEEGLKFMVYLQKENIIDESGMPKERFSAEFPKEGPSILRIQQVVRGDSAAYFCASSPPNLAETQYFGPGTRLLVL.

The chain joins TRBV7-2 to TRBJ2-7; D may be TRBD1 (6 bases). Germline values: CDR1 SGHTA, CDR2 FQGNSA. The ends were cut back, 3 bases at V and 1 base at J, with 13 bases in the middle. The CDR3 spans 15 residues. CDR3 region: CASSLANRVSYEQYF. DNA for the CDR3: TGTGCCAGCAGCTTGGCCAACAGGGTTTCCTACGAGCAGTACTTC.

The chain links TRBV4-1 to TRBJ1-4; D possibly corresponds to TRBD1 (6 bases). The germline V and J ends were trimmed by 4 bases and 7 bases, with 10 bases remaining between them. Germline V gene sequence: CDR1 MGHRA, CDR2 YSYEKL. The length of the CDR3 is 13 residues. The CDR3: CASSPRTAEKLFF. The CDR3 nucleotides are TGCGCCAGCAGCCCCCGGACAGCTGAAAAACTGTTTTTT.

J is TRBJ2-5 and V is TRBV5-4; the match to TRBD2 covers 8 bases. V lost 3 bases and J lost 1; bases outside the gene matches: 5. Germline V CDR1 and CDR2: SGHNT, YYREEE (reference sequence). The length of the CDR3 is 15 residues. As DNA, the CDR3 is TGTGCCAGCAGCTGGGGTACTAGCGGCCAAGAGACCCAGTACTTC. It yields the protein CASSWGTSGQETQYF. The whole variable domain, filled in from reference TRBV5-4 and TRBJ2-5, reads ETGVTQSPTHLIKTRGQQVTLRCSSQSGHNTVSWYQQALGQGPQFIFQYYREEENGRGNFPPRFSGLQFPNYSSELNVNALELDDSALYLCASSWGTSGQETQYFGPGTRLLVL.

In this sample, this clone turned up once. The V call is TRBV4-1, the J call TRBJ2-2; D remains ambiguous. The CDR3 totals 14 residues. Germline assignment: CDR1 MGHRA and CDR2 YSYEKL. Deletions cut 3 bases from V and 3 bases from J, with 8 bases between. The CDR3: CASSHSGYTGELFF. As DNA, the CDR3 is TGCGCCAGCAGCCACTCAGGATACACCGGGGAGCTGTTTTTT.

The V and J genes are TRBV5-1 and TRBJ2-7, with a possible D match to TRBD2 (5 bases). Trimming pared 0 bases from V and 5 bases from J, leaving 15 bases between. Germline lookup yields CDR1 SGHRS and CDR2 YFSETQ. The CDR3 is 15 residues long. The CDR3 protein is CASSLVPGTQNEQYF. CDR3 sequence (DNA): TGCGCCAGCAGCTTGGTCCCGGGAACGCAGAACGAGCAGTACTTC. Filled out from reference TRBV5-1 and TRBJ2-7, the complete variable domain reads KAGVTQTPRYLIKTRGQQVTLSCSPISGHRSVSWYQQTPGQGLQFLFEYFSETQRNKGNFPGRFSGRQFSNSRSEMNVSTLELGDSALYLCASSLVPGTQNEQYFGPGTRLTVT.

As for this clone: This sample also contains other DNA sequences that code for the same CDR3. V and J are TRBV6-5 and TRBJ2-7, with 10 bases aligning to TRBD1. CDR3 length: 14 amino acids. The ends lost 5 bases at V and 3 bases at J; junction bases unmatched: 4. Germline values: CDR1 MNHEY, CDR2 SVGAGI. The CDR3 reads CASSPGTGVYEQYF. CDR3 coding DNA: TGTGCCAGCAGTCCCGGGACAGGGGTCTACGAGCAGTACTTC.

V and J are TRBV3-1 (or the pseudogene TRBV3-2) and TRBJ2-1; 11 nucleotides align to TRBD2. Trimming at V came to 4 bases and at J to 0 bases, leaving 11 bases not matched to a gene. The CDR3 length is 19 residues. CDR1 and CDR2 from the germline V gene are LGHDT and YNNKEL (reference sequence). The CDR3 region has the DNA TGTGCCAGCAGCCTACTCGGGACTAGCGGTAATTTCTCCTACAATGAGCAGTTCTTC. The encoded protein is CASSLLGTSGNFSYNEQFF.

This clone was seen once. The chain uses TRBV27 and TRBJ2-7, with TRBD2 matching 12 bases. The CDR3 extends over 16 amino acids. Unmatched junction bases numbered 4, after V lost 4 bases and J lost 0 bases. CDR1 MNHEY and CDR2 SMNVEV come from the germline V gene (reference sequence). The CDR3 reads CASSSWTSGTSYEQYF. CDR3 sequence (DNA): TGTGCCAGCAGTTCGTGGACTAGCGGGACCTCCTACGAGCAGTACTTC.

The chain couples TRBV15 to TRBJ2-1; 9 bases are a match to TRBD2. The germline V gene has CDR1 LNHNV and CDR2 YYDKDF (reference sequence). The V segment lost 5 bases and the J segment 8 bases; nucleotides outside the gene matches: 7. CDR3 size: 14 residues. This chain's CDR3 is CATSGTSSLYEQFF. CDR3 sequence (DNA): TGTGCCACCAGCGGGACTAGCAGTTTATATGAGCAGTTCTTC.

The table lists this clone with a count of one. This sequence joins TRBV5-8 and TRBJ2-7; tentative D call: TRBD1 (6 bases). The ends were cut back, 2 bases at V and 5 bases at J, with 17 bases in the middle. This CDR3 comprises 15 residues. The germline gives CDR1 SGHTS, CDR2 YDEGEE. CDR3 DNA sequence: TGTGCCAGCAGCTTACCAGGGGTGTTCCTCCACGAGCAGTACTTC. It is translated as CASSLPGVFLHEQYF.

Here the CDR3 DNA reads TGTGCCAGCAGCGTAGATCCTATGAACACTGAAGCTTTCTTT. This gives the protein CASSVDPMNTEAFF. The V call is TRBV9, the J call TRBJ1-1; D is unresolved. Looked up from germline, CDR1 is SGDLS and CDR2 is YYNGEE. V shed 0 bases and J shed 0 bases, with 6 bases lying between them. The CDR3 spans 14 residues.

This chain uses TRBV7-9 with TRBJ2-1; tentatively, D is TRBD2 (6 bases). Germline values: CDR1 SEHNR, CDR2 FQNEAQ (reference sequence). CDR3 size: 15 residues. Trimming removed 2 bases at V and 5 bases at J, with 13 bases between. The CDR3 DNA is TGTGCCAGCAGCTTAATTGGAGGGCAGCACAATGAGCAGTTCTTC. Translated, it gives CASSLIGGQHNEQFF. The full variable domain, in which reference TRBV7-9 and TRBJ2-1 provide the parts outside the CDR3, is DTGVSQNPRHKITKRGQNVTFRCDPISEHNRLYWYRQTLGQGPEFLTYFQNEAQLEKSRLLSDRFSAERPKGSFSTLEIQRTEQGDSAMYLCASSLIGGQHNEQFFGPGTRLTVL.

The chain carries TRBV4-1 and TRBJ2-2; a possible D gene is TRBD1 (6 bases). V was clipped by 6 bases and J by 6 bases, with 14 bases between them. This CDR3 spans 14 amino acids. The germline gives CDR1 MGHRA, CDR2 YSYEKL. The CDR3 is CASSLRQAAGELFF. CDR3 DNA sequence: TGCGCCAGCAGTCTTCGACAGGCGGCCGGGGAGCTGTTTTTT.

The rearrangement joins TRBV18 to TRBJ1-1, with TRBD1 matching 7 bases. The germline gives CDR1 KGHSH, CDR2 LQKENI. The V segment lost 0 bases and the J segment 5 bases; nucleotides outside the gene matches: 6. The CDR3 is 15 amino acids. The CDR3 loop is CASSPPSQGVTEAFF. The CDR3 region has the DNA TGTGCCAGCTCACCACCGTCCCAGGGGGTAACTGAAGCTTTCTTT.

This clone was observed a few times. The CDR3 loop is CASSVEQGGQPQHF. The DNA for the CDR3 is TGTGCCAGCAGCGTAGAACAGGGAGGACAGCCCCAGCATTTT. J is TRBJ1-5 and V is TRBV9, with D perhaps TRBD1 (6 bases). The CDR3 sequence is 14 residues long. Germline V gene sequence: CDR1 SGDLS, CDR2 YYNGEE. V was shortened by 0 bases and J by 7 bases, with 11 bases between the two germline ends.

The chain joins TRBV12-3 or TRBV12-4 to TRBJ1-1; perhaps TRBD1 as D (5 bases). The CDR3 has 13 residues. V lost 6 bases and J lost 4, with 12 bases in between. CDR3 region: CASRDQGITEAFF. As DNA, the CDR3 is TGTGCCAGCAGAGATCAGGGTATCACTGAAGCTTTCTTT.

CDR3 bases: TGTGCCTGGAGTTTGCTTGGCGCCTCCTACGAGCAGTACTTC. This codes for CAWSLLGASYEQYF. The gene calls are TRBV30 and TRBJ2-7, with no clear D. The CDR3 has 14 amino acids. V was shortened by 2 bases and J by 0 bases, with 11 bases between the two germline ends. Germline V gene lookup returns CDR1 GTSNPN and CDR2 SVGIG (reference sequence). The full variable domain, with the rest looked up from reference TRBV30 and TRBJ2-7, is SQTIHQWPATLVQPVGSPLSLECTVEGTSNPNLYWYRQAAGRGLQLLFYSVGIGQISSEVPQNLSASRPQDRQFILSSKKLLLSDSGFYLCAWSLLGASYEQYFGPGTRLTVT.

The chain has TRBV18 and TRBJ2-3; a possible D gene is TRBD1 (5 bases). The V end lost 6 bases, the J end lost 4 bases, and 17 bases lay between the germline ends. CDR1 is KGHSH and CDR2 is LQKENI in the germline V gene. The CDR3 has 15 amino acids. This CDR3 reads CASSPQGMKADTQYF. For the CDR3, the DNA is TGTGCCAGCTCGCCCCAGGGTATGAAGGCAGATACGCAGTATTTT.

The chain is built from TRBV4-3 and TRBJ2-7, with D unresolved. Germline lookup yields CDR1 LGHNA and CDR2 YSLEER. The ends were cut back, 0 bases at V and 2 bases at J, with 11 bases in the middle. The CDR3 is 15 amino acids. The CDR3 nucleotides read TGCGCCAGCAGCCAAGAGGTGGGCAGACCCTACGAGCAGTACTTC. It yields the protein CASSQEVGRPYEQYF.

V and J are TRBV5-4 and TRBJ1-2; D is undetermined. The CDR3 is made up of 13 amino acids. Germline CDR1 SGHNT, CDR2 YYREEE (reference sequence). Trimming removed 0 bases from V and 8 bases from J, with 11 bases in between. The CDR3 is CASSLEGLRGYTF. Here the CDR3 DNA reads TGTGCCAGCAGCTTGGAGGGCCTGAGAGGCTACACCTTC.